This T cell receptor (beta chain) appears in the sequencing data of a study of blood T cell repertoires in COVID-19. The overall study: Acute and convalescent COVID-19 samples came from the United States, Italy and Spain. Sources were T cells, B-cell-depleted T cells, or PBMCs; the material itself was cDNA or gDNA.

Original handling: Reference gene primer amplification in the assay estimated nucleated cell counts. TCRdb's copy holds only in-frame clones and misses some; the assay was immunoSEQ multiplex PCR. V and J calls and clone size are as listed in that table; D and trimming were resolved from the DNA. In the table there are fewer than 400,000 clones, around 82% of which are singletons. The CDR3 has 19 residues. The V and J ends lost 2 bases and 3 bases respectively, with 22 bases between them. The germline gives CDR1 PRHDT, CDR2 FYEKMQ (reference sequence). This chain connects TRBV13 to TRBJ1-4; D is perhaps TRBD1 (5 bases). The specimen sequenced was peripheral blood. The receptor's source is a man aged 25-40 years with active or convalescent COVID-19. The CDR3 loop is CASSLTQGNGFEANEKLFF. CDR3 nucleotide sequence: TGTGCCAGCAGCTTAACCCAGGGTAACGGTTTCGAGGCTAATGAAAAACTGTTTTTT.